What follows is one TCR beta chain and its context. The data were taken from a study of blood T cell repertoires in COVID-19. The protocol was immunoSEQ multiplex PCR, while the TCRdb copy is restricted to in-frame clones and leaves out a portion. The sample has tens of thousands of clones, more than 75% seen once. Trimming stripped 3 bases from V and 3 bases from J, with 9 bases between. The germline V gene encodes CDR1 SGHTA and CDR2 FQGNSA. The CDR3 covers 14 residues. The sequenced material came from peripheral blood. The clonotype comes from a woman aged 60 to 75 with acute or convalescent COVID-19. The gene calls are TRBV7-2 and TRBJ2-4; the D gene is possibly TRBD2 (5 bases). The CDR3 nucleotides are TGTGCCAGCAGCTTCACCGGGATCAAAAACATTCAGTACTTC. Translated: CASSFTGIKNIQYF.